The T cell receptor (beta chain) under discussion was sequenced for a study of shared clonotypes between healthy human individuals. CDR3 length: 17 amino acids. Trimming removed 7 bases from V and 4 bases from J, with 29 bases in between. CDR1 GTSNPN and CDR2 SVGIG come from the germline V gene (reference sequence). Study-level results: Generation of non-shared clonotypes was less probable than generation of clonotypes shared by all four donors. Rarefaction gave evidence that sorted-subset sequencing remained incomplete despite large depth. Clonotype sharing among the donors was expected to vary with sequencing depth.

Measured with immunoSEQ multiplex PCR; TCRdb has only the in-frame clones, and not every one. The sample records about 2.4 million clones, more than 85% being singletons. The investigators split CD4+ cells into a CD45RA+ naive subset and a CD45RA-negative memory subset. With respect to this clone: The target antigen is unknown.

V is TRBV30 and J is TRBJ2-7; D remains unclear. The TCR originated in a young man in good health. Some clones in this sample may be carry-over from other donors' samples. The material sequenced was naive CD4+ T cells from PBMCs. Subset of the sample: CD45RA+ positively selected. CDR3 in DNA: TGTGCCTCCTCACCCGGCAGCGACAACCGACCTCATTACGAGCAGTACTTC. It encodes CASSPGSDNRPHYEQYF.